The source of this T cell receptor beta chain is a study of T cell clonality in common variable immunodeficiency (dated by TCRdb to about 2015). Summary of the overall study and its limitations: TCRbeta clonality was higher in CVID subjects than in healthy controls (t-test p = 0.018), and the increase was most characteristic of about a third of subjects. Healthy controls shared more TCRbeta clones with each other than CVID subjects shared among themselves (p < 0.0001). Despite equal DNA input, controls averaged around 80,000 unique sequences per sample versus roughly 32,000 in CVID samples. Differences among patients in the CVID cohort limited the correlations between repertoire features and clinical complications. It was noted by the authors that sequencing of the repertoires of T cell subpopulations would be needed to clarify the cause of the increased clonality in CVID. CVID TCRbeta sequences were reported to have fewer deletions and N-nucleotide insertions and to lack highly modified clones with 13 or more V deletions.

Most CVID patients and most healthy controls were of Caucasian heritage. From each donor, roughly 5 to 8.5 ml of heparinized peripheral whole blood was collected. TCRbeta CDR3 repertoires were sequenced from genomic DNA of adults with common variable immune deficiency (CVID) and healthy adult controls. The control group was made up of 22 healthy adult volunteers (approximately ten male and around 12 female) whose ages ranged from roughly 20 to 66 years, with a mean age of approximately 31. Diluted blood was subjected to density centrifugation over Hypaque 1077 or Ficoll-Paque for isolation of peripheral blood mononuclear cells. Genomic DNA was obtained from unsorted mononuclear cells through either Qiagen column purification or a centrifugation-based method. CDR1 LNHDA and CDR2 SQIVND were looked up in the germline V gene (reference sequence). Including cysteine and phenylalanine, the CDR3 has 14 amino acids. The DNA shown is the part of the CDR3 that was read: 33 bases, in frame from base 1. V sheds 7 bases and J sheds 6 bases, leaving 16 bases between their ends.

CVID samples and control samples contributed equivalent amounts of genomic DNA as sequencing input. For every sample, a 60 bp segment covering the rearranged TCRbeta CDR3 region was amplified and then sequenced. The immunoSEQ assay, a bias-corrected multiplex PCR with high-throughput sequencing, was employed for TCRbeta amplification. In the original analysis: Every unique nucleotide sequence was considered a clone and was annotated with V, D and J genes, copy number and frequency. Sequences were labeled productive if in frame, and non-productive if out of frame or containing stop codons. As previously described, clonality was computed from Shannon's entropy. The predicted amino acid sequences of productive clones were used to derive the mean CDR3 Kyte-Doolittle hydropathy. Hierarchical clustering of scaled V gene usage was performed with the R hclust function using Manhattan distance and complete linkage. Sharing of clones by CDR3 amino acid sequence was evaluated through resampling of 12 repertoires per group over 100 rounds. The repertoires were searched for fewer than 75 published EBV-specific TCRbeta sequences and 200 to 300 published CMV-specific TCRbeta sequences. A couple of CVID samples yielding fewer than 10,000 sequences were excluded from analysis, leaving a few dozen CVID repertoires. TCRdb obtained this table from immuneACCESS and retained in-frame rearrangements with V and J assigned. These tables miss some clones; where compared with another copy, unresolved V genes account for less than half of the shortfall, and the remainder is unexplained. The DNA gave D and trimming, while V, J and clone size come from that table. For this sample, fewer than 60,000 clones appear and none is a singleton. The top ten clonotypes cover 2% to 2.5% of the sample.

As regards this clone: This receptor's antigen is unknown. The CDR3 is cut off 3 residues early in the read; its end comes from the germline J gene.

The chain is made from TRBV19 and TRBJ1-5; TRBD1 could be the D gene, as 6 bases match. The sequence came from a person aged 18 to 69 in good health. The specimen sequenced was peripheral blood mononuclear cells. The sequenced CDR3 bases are TGTGCCAGTAATCTCGGCAGGGGACGTCAGCCC. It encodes CASNLGRGRQP. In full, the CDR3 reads CASNLGRGRQPQHF.